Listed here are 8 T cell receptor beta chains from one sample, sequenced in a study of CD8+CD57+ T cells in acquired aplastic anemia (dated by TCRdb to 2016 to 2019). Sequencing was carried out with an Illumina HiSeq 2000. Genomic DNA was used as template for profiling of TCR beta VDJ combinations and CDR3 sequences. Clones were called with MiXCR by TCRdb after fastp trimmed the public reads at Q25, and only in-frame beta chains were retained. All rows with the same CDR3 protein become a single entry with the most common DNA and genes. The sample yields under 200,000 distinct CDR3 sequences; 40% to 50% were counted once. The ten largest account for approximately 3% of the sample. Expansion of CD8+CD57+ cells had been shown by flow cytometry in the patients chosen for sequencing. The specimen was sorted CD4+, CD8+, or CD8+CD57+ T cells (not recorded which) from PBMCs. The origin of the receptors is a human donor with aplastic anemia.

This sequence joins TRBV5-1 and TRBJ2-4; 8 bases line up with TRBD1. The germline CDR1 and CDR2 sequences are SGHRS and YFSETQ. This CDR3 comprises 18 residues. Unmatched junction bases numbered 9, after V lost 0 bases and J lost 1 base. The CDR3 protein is CASSLGTGWRGAKNIQYF. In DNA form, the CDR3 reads TGCGCCAGCAGCTTGGGGACAGGGTGGAGGGGGGCCAAAAACATTCAGTACTTC.

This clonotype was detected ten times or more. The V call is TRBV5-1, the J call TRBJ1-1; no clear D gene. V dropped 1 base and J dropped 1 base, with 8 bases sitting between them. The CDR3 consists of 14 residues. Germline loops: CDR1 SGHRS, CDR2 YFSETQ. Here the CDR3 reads CASSLSWGNTEAFF. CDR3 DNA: TGCGCCAGCAGCTTGTCGTGGGGGAACACTGAAGCTTTCTTT.

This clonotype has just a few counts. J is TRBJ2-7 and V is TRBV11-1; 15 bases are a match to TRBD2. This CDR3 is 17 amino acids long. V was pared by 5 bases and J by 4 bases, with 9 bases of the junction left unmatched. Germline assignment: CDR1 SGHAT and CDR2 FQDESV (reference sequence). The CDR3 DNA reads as TGTGCCAGCAGCCTCTCAACCGGGACTAGCGGGAGGTACGAGCAGTACTTC. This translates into CASSLSTGTSGRYEQYF.

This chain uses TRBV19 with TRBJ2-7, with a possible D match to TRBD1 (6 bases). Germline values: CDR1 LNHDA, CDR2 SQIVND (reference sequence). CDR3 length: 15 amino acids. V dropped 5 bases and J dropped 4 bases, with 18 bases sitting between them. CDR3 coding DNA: TGTGCCAGTAGTCCCTTACAGGGTGACTCATACGAGCAGTACTTC. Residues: CASSPLQGDSYEQYF.

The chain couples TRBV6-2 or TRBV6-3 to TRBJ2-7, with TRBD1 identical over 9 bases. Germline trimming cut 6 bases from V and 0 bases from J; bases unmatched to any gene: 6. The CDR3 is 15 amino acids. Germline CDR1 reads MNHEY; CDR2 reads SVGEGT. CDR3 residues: CASSRGQGPSYEQYF. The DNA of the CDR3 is TGTGCCAGCAGCCGAGGACAGGGGCCCTCCTACGAGCAGTACTTC.

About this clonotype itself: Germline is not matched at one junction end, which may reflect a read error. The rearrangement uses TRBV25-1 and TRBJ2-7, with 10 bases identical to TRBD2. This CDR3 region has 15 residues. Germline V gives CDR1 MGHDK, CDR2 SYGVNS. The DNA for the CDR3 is TGTGCCAGCAGGGTCCCAGCGGGAGGGCCCTACGGGCAGTACTTC. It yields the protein CASRVPAGGPYGQYF.

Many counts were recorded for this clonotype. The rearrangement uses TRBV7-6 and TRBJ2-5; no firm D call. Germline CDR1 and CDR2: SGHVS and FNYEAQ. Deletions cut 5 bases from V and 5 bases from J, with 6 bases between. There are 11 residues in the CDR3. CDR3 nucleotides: TGTGCCAGCAGCACTCTCGAGACCCAGTACTTC. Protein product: CASSTLETQYF.

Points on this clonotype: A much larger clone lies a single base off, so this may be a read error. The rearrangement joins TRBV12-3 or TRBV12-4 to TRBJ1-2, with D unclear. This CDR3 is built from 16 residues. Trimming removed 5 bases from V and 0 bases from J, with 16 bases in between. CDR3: CASSLYTEDTNYGYTF. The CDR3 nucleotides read TGTGCCAGCAGTCTATATACAGAGGATACTAACTATGGCTACACCTTC.